The 3 T cell receptor beta chains listed next were all sequenced from one sample in a study of cytomegalovirus exposure and HLA in healthy donors. Amplification used 60 Vbeta primers and 13 Jbeta primers. Method: immunoSEQ multiplex PCR; TCRdb's copy keeps in-frame clones and lacks some. Here the sample spans some 120,000 clones, more than 65% being singletons. The specimen was PBMCs. These receptors originate from a middle-aged woman in good health and CMV-seropositive.

The chain joins TRBV5-4 to TRBJ2-1; TRBD2 aligns across 12 bases. Trimming cost V 3 bases and J 9 bases; bases outside gene matches: 4. This CDR3 has 14 residues. Germline V gene data show CDR1 as SGHNT and CDR2 as YYREEE (reference sequence). The CDR3 loop is CASSSTSGRGEQFF. The DNA of the CDR3 is TGTGCCAGCAGCTCGACTAGCGGGAGAGGTGAGCAGTTCTTC.

The chain carries TRBV27 and TRBJ2-7, with 8 bases lining up with TRBD1. Germline V CDR1 and CDR2: MNHEY, SMNVEV (reference sequence). This CDR3 is built from 12 residues. J lost 12 bases, V lost 6 bases, and 10 bases had no gene match. The CDR3 DNA is TGTGCCAGCAGCAAAGACAGGGGAGACGTGTACTTC. This encodes CASSKDRGDVYF.

V and J are TRBV5-1 and TRBJ2-5, with 7 bases identical to TRBD2. Germline CDR1 is SGHRS and CDR2 is YFSETQ. The CDR3 consists of 13 residues. Losses at the gene ends were 3 bases for V and 3 bases for J; bases not matched to a gene: 2. CDR3 loop: CASSSLAEETQYF. The CDR3 nucleotides are TGCGCCAGCAGCTCTCTAGCGGAAGAGACCCAGTACTTC.